The source of this T cell receptor beta chain is a study of Ad26.COV2.S vaccination and SARS-CoV-2 variants. In the study overall: Donor was in the COV1001 Ad26.COV2.S trial arm. General observations from the study: Vaccine and placebo recipients had comparable breadth of non-spike TCRs.

TCRdb's copy holds only in-frame clones and misses some; the assay was immunoSEQ multiplex PCR. The sample holds some 480,000 clones, around nine tenths seen once. Germline CDR1 is SGHKS and CDR2 is YYEKEE (reference sequence). V shed 3 bases, J shed 3 bases, and the junction held 9 bases outside the gene matches. This CDR3 is built from 18 residues. About this clone itself: What it binds is not known.

The treatment here: 15 to 20 received Ad26.COV2.S at low or high dose, single or two shots; a few received placebo; per-sample allocation not given. Collection of samples fell on day 63 after the first vaccine or placebo injection. This sequence was found in a person between 18 and 60 years old who received the Ad26.COV2.S COVID-19 vaccine or a placebo. The source material was peripheral blood, sampled in a trial of Ad26.COV2.S vaccine versus placebo. This chain links TRBV5-5 with TRBJ2-3; 14 bases line up with TRBD2. The chain's CDR3 is CASSSAGTSGRRTDTQYF. CDR3 nucleotide sequence: TGTGCCAGCAGCTCTGCCGGGACTAGCGGGAGACGGACAGATACGCAGTATTTT.